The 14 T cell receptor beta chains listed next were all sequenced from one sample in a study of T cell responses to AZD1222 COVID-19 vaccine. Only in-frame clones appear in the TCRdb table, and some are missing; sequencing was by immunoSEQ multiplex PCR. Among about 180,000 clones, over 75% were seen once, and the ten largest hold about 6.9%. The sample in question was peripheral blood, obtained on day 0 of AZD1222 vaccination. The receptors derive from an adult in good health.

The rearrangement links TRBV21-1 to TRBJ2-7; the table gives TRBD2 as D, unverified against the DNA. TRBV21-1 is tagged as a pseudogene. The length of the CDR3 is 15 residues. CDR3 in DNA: TGTGCCAGCACCCGATCGCATTTAGTCTTCTACGAGCAGTACTTC. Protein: CASTRSHLVFYEQYF.

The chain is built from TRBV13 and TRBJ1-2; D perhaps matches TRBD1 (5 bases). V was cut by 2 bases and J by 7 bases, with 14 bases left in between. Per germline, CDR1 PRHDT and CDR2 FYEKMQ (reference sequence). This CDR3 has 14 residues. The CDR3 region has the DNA TGTGCCAGCAGCTTAAAATTCGGGACCGGTGGCTACACCTTC. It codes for CASSLKFGTGGYTF. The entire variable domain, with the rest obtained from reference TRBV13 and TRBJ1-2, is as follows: AAGVIQSPRHLIKEKRETATLKCYPIPRHDTVYWYQQGPGQDPQFLISFYEKMQSDKGSIPDRFSAQQFSDYHSELNMSSLELGDSALYFCASSLKFGTGGYTFGSGTRLTVV.

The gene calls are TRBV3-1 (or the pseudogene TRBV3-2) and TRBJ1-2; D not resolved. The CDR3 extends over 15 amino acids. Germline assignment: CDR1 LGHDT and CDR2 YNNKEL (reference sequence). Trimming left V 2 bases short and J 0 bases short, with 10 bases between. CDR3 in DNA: TGTGCCAGCAGCCAAACAGACGGAGCTAACTATGGCTACACCTTC. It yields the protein CASSQTDGANYGYTF.

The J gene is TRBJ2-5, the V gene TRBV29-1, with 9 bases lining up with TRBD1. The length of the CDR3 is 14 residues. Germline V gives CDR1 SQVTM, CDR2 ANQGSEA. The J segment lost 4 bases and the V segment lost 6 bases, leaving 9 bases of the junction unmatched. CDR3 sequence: CSVWGTGFTETQYF. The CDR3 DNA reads TGCAGCGTGTGGGGGACAGGGTTTACAGAGACCCAGTACTTC.

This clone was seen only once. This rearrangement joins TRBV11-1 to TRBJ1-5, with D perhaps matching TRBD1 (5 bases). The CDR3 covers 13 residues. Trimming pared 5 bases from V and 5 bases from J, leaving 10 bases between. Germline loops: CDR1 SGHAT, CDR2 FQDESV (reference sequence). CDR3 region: CASSLGTDQPQHF. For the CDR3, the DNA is TGTGCCAGCAGCCTAGGGACTGATCAGCCCCAGCATTTT.

The CDR3 bases are TGTGCCAGCAGTTCCGCCGGTAGCACAGATACGCAGTATTTT. It translates to CASSSAGSTDTQYF. The chain couples TRBV6-5 to TRBJ2-3, with D unclear. This CDR3 spans 14 amino acids. Trimming took 4 bases from V and 0 from J, leaving 8 bases between them. CDR1 MNHEY and CDR2 SVGAGI come from the germline V gene.

CDR3 in DNA: TGTGCCAGCAGCTTAGGACTAGCGGGCCAAGAGACCCAGTACTTC. Amino acid sequence: CASSLGLAGQETQYF. The V call is TRBV7-2, the J call TRBJ2-5; TRBD2 matches at 10 bases. Trimming at V came to 1 base and at J to 1 base, leaving 0 bases not matched to a gene. Germline-derived CDR1 and CDR2 are SGHTA and FQGNSA. CDR3 size: 15 residues.

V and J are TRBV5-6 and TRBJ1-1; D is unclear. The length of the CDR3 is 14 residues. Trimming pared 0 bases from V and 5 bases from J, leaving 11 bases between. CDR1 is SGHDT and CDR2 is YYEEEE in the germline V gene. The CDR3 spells CASSLDRAGTEAFF. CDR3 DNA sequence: TGTGCCAGCAGCTTGGATAGGGCGGGGACTGAAGCTTTCTTT.

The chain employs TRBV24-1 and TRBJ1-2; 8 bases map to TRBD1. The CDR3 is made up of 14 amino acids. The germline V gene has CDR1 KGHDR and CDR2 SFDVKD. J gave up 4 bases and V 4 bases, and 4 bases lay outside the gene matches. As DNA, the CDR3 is TGTGCCACCAGTGACCCACAGGGGGTCTATGGCTACACCTTC. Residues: CATSDPQGVYGYTF.

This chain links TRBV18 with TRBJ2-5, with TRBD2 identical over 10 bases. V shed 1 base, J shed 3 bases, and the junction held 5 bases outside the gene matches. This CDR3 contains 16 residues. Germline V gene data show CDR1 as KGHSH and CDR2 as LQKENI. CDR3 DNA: TGTGCCAGCTCACCACAGAGACTAGCGGGTGAAGAGACCCAGTACTTC. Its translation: CASSPQRLAGEETQYF.

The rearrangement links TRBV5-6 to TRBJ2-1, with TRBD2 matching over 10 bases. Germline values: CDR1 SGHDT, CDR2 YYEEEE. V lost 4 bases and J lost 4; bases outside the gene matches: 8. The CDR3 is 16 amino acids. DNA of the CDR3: TGTGCCAGCAGCGCAAGCGGGGGGGCAGGGTACAATGAGCAGTTCTTC. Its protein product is CASSASGGAGYNEQFF.

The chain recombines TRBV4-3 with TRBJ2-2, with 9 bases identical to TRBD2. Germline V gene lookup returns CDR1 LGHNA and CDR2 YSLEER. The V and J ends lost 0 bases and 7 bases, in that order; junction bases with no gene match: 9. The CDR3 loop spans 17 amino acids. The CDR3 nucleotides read TGCGCCAGCAGCCAAGATGGGACTAGCAAAACAGGCGGGGAGCTGTTTTTT. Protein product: CASSQDGTSKTGGELFF.

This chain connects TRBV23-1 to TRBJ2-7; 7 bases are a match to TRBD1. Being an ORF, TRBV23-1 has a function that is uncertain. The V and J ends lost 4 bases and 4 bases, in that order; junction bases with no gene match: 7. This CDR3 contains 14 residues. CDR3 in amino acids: CASSPTGQSYEQYF. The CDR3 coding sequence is TGCGCCAGCAGTCCTACGGGACAGAGTTACGAGCAGTACTTC.

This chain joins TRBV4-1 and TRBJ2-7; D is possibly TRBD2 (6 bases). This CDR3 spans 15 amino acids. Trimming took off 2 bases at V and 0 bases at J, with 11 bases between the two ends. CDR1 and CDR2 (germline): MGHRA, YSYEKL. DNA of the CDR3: TGCGCCAGCAGCCAATCCGACGGGGGCTCCTACGAGCAGTACTTC. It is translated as CASSQSDGGSYEQYF.